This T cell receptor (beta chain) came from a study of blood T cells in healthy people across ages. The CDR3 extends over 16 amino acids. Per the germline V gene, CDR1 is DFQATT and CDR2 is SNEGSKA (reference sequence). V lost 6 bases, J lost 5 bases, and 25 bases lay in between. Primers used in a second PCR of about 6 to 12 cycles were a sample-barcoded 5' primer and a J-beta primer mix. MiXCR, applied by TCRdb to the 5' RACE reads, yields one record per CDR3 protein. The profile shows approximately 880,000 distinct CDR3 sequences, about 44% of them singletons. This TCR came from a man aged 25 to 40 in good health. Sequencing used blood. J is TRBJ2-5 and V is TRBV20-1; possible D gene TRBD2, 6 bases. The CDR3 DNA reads TGCAGTGCCCGAAGCGGATTGGGCGGGGTTGGTGAGACCCAGTACTTC. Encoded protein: CSARSGLGGVGETQYF.